This T cell receptor beta chain was sequenced for a study of control samples from healthy donors and cancer patients. Sequencing was performed with immunoSEQ multiplex PCR; in TCRdb, only in-frame clones are kept and a portion is missing. The sample has 150,000 or so clones; approximately 92% are singletons. The CDR3 contains 15 residues. Germline CDR1 reads SNHLY; CDR2 reads FYNNEI. J lost 8 bases, V lost 6 bases, and 14 bases had no gene match. This chain joins TRBV2 and TRBJ1-2; 8 nucleotides match TRBD1. This sequence was found in a woman aged 45-60 years in good health. The sequenced sample consisted of blood. The CDR3 DNA follows: TGTGCCAGCAGACCTCCAGGGGGCGCTGGAAACGGCTACACCTTC. Its protein product is CASRPPGGAGNGYTF.